Shown below are 30 T cell receptor beta chains from a single sample sequenced in a study of blood T cells in healthy people across ages. A second PCR, run for roughly 7 to 12 cycles, used a sample-barcoded 5' primer plus a J-beta primer mix. TCRdb recomputed calls from the 5' RACE reads with MiXCR, one row per CDR3 protein. The table records 450,000 to 700,000 distinct CDR3 sequences, about 25% of them present only once. Sequencing was performed on blood. The receptors were gathered from a woman aged 70-85 years in good health.

This clonotype was observed a few times. V is TRBV7-2 and J is TRBJ2-3, with D tentatively TRBD1 (6 bases). Germline-derived CDR1 and CDR2 are SGHTA and FQGNSA. Trimming took off 3 bases at V and 0 bases at J, with 13 bases between the two ends. This CDR3 is 16 amino acids long. The DNA for the CDR3 is TGTGCCAGCAGCTTCCACAGGGATGCTAGCACAGATACGCAGTATTTT. Residues: CASSFHRDASTDTQYF.

This clonotype was counted only a few times. J is TRBJ2-7 and V is TRBV5-1, with 7 bases that match TRBD1. The CDR3 sequence is 13 residues long. With 4 bases clipped from V and 2 bases from J, the junction kept 3 bases outside the gene matches. CDR1 and CDR2 (germline): SGHRS, YFSETQ. The CDR3 loop is CASSHRGAYEQYF. The CDR3 DNA follows: TGCGCCAGCAGCCACAGGGGCGCCTACGAGCAGTACTTC.

This sequence joins TRBV12-3 or TRBV12-4 and TRBJ1-1; D perhaps matches TRBD1 (5 bases). Trimming removed 3 bases from V and 4 bases from J, with 9 bases in between. The CDR3 consists of 13 residues. CDR3 in amino acids: CASSLHGGTEAFF. CDR3 in DNA: TGTGCCAGCAGTTTGCATGGGGGCACTGAAGCTTTCTTT.

The chain has TRBV7-2 and TRBJ2-1; D is uncertain. CDR1 is SGHTA, CDR2 FQGNSA, per germline. The CDR3 covers 13 residues. Between the trimmed V and J ends, which lost 2 bases and 6 bases, there was a span of 8 bases. The CDR3 reads CASSLSPSNEQFF. The CDR3 DNA is TGTGCCAGCAGCTTATCCCCAAGCAATGAGCAGTTCTTC.

There are a few counts of this clonotype. This chain links TRBV7-2 with TRBJ2-5; 8 bases line up with TRBD2. The germline V gene has CDR1 SGHTA and CDR2 FQGNSA. V trimming: 0 bases; J trimming: 1 base; junction bases outside the gene matches: 7. The CDR3 totals 17 residues. This CDR3 reads CASSLAFAGGPQETQYF. The CDR3 DNA reads TGTGCCAGCAGCTTAGCATTTGCGGGGGGCCCCCAAGAGACCCAGTACTTC.

V usage is TRBV5-1 and J usage is TRBJ2-1, with D perhaps TRBD2 (5 bases). The CDR3 is made up of 15 amino acids. Trimming removed 0 bases from V and 0 bases from J, with 7 bases in between. Per the germline V gene, CDR1 is SGHRS and CDR2 is YFSETQ. CDR3 nucleotides: TGCGCCAGCAGCTTGGTAACTAGCTCCTACAATGAGCAGTTCTTC. Protein: CASSLVTSSYNEQFF.

The rearrangement joins TRBV12-3 or TRBV12-4 to TRBJ2-3; D is possibly TRBD2 (7 bases). V was clipped by 6 bases and J by 4 bases, with 20 bases between them. There are 16 residues in the CDR3. The CDR3: CASSPRGGGAPDTQYF. The CDR3 DNA sequence: TGTGCCAGCAGCCCTCGGGGAGGGGGAGCGCCAGATACGCAGTATTTT.

Details on this clonotype: The junction does not match germline at one end; this may be a read error. V usage is TRBV20-1 and J usage is TRBJ1-1; D uncertain. From germline, CDR1 is DFQATT and CDR2 SNEGSKA (reference sequence). This CDR3 spans 12 amino acids. CDR3 loop: CNAKYGRLEAFF. The CDR3 DNA follows: TGCAATGCTAAATATGGCAGGCTTGAAGCTTTCTTT.

The table lists this clonotype with a few counts. The chain's CDR3 is CASSSRTSGSGEQYF. For the CDR3, the DNA is TGTGCCAGCAGCTCCCGGACTAGCGGCTCGGGGGAGCAGTACTTC. The chain has TRBV7-2 and TRBJ2-7, with 10 bases identical to TRBD2. CDR1 and CDR2 from the germline V gene are SGHTA and FQGNSA. The CDR3 extends over 15 amino acids. V shed 4 bases, J shed 7 bases, and the junction held 10 bases outside the gene matches.

As regards this clonotype: One junction end does not reproduce the germline sequence, and a read error may be involved. The rearrangement uses TRBV7-7 and TRBJ2-1, with D possibly being TRBD1 or TRBD2 (6 bases each). Germline values: CDR1 SSHAT, CDR2 FNYEAQ (reference sequence). The CDR3 length is 13 residues. The CDR3 nucleotides read TGTGCTAGCAGCTTATGGGGGGCGGATGAGCGGTTCTTC. It translates to CASSLWGADERFF.

The chain couples TRBV3-1 to TRBJ1-2; D not certain. The V end was cut by 1 base, the J end by 10 bases, with 10 bases between. There are 12 residues in the CDR3. CDR1 is LGHDT, CDR2 YNNKEL, per germline (reference sequence). The CDR3 region has the DNA TGTGCCAGCAGCCAAGCGGAAGGGCCCTACACCTTC. Translation gives CASSQAEGPYTF.

This clonotype was recorded at least ten times. The CDR3 loop reads CASSLWVAFRTPPGETQYF. In DNA, the CDR3 is TGTGCCAGCAGCTTATGGGTTGCCTTTCGGACTCCTCCGGGGGAGACCCAGTACTTC. The rearrangement uses TRBV7-2 and TRBJ2-5, with D perhaps TRBD2 (5 bases). Germline-derived CDR1 and CDR2 are SGHTA and FQGNSA. The length of the CDR3 is 19 residues. Trimming left V 2 bases short and J 5 bases short, with 27 bases between.

The chain recombines TRBV4-1 with TRBJ1-2; a weak D match, TRBD1 (6 bases). In germline, CDR1 is MGHRA, CDR2 YSYEKL. The CDR3 contains 15 residues. V was clipped by 1 base and J by 1 base, with 10 bases between them. The CDR3 DNA reads TGCGCCAGCAGCCAAGGGGACACTCTTAACTATGGCTACACCTTC. This encodes CASSQGDTLNYGYTF.

The chain has TRBV11-3 and TRBJ2-7; D not certain. The CDR3 runs 13 residues. CDR1 and CDR2 from the germline V gene are SGHNT and YENEEA. V was cut by 0 bases and J by 4 bases, with 7 bases left in between. For the CDR3, the DNA is TGTGCCAGCAGCTTAGAAATCCGGTACGAGCAGTACTTC. It is translated as CASSLEIRYEQYF.

This clonotype was counted between two and nine times. V and J are TRBV7-2 and TRBJ2-1; 7 nucleotides match TRBD2. The CDR3 consists of 14 residues. Germline CDR1 is SGHTA and CDR2 is FQGNSA. V shed 6 bases, J shed 9 bases, and the junction held 11 bases outside the gene matches. The CDR3 loop is CASSWGGDVGEQFF. The CDR3 DNA is TGTGCCAGCAGTTGGGGGGGGGACGTAGGTGAGCAGTTCTTC.

On this clonotype: Sequence at one end of the junction differs from germline and may be a read error. The V gene is TRBV3-1, the J gene TRBJ1-2, with D maybe TRBD1 (5 bases). There are 14 residues in the CDR3. CDR1 and CDR2 from the germline V gene are LGHDT and YNNKEL (reference sequence). CDR3 nucleotide sequence: TGTACCAGCAGCCAAGCGTCCCCCGGACACCACTACACCTTC. As protein: CTSSQASPGHHYTF.

This clonotype was found a few times. The CDR3 does not end in the conserved phenylalanine or tryptophan, so this is likely a read error. The chain uses TRBV3-1 and TRBJ1-1; D not certain. With 0 bases removed from V and 10 bases from J, the gap between germline ends came to 27 bases. CDR1 and CDR2 from the germline V gene are LGHDT and YNNKEL (reference sequence). CDR3 length: 18 amino acids. CDR3 nucleotides: TGTGCCAGCAGCCAAGATCCTTCTAGTGGCAGAGGTTACTCTGGAGCTTTCCTT. As protein: CASSQDPSSGRGYSGAFL.

This clonotype was detected only a few times. The V gene is TRBV6-6, the J gene TRBJ1-2; D is unresolved. CDR1 is MNHNY, CDR2 SVGAGI, per germline (reference sequence). Trimming left V 10 bases short and J 4 bases short, with 16 bases between. The CDR3 is 13 amino acids. DNA for the CDR3: TGTGCCACCACGTTGGTTCTTTCCTATGGCTACACCTTC. Its translation: CATTLVLSYGYTF.

This clonotype was seen only a few times. V and J are TRBV29-1 and TRBJ2-5; tentative D call: TRBD1 (5 bases). The germline CDR1 and CDR2 sequences are SQVTM and ANQGSEA. The CDR3 runs 12 residues. V lost 4 bases to trimming and J lost 5 bases, with 11 bases between them. In nucleotides, the CDR3 is TGCAGCGTTGGTTCCAGGGCGGAGACCCAGTACTTC. This encodes CSVGSRAETQYF.

The genes are TRBV4-3 and TRBJ1-6; D gene ambiguous. V was clipped by 0 bases and J by 4 bases, with 19 bases between them. Germline CDR1 LGHNA, CDR2 YSLEER. This CDR3 region has 19 residues. CDR3 amino acids: CASSQEPGYEGFYNSPLHF. The CDR3 DNA follows: TGCGCCAGCAGCCAAGAACCGGGGTACGAAGGCTTTTATAATTCACCCCTCCACTTT.

Remarks on this clonotype: One junction end does not reproduce the germline sequence, and a read error may be involved. The chain is built from TRBV24-1 and TRBJ2-1, with D tentatively TRBD1 (6 bases). The CDR3 covers 11 residues. The germline gives CDR1 KGHDR, CDR2 SFDVKD. CDR3 protein: CATSDNRERYF. CDR3 coding DNA: TGTGCCACCAGCGACAACAGGGAGCGGTACTTC.

This clonotype has more than one count but fewer than ten. The chain uses TRBV4-2 and TRBJ2-3, with 7 bases fitting TRBD2. Per the germline V gene, CDR1 is LGHNA and CDR2 is YNFKEQ. The CDR3 consists of 14 residues. V was clipped by 4 bases and J by 8 bases; unmatched bases: 9. The CDR3 sequence: CASSPGGSEGTQYF. The CDR3 region has the DNA TGTGCCAGCAGCCCGGGAGGCAGTGAGGGTACGCAGTATTTT.

The rearrangement uses TRBV5-1 and TRBJ1-1; D is ambiguous. Germline V CDR1 and CDR2: SGHRS, YFSETQ. Trimming removed 2 bases from V and 7 bases from J, with 12 bases in between. This CDR3 is 13 amino acids long. The CDR3 region has the DNA TGCGCCAGCAGCTTAAATTTTCCAGATGAAGCTTTCTTT. Its protein product is CASSLNFPDEAFF.

This chain connects TRBV19 to TRBJ2-5, with TRBD1 as a possible D gene (6 bases). The DNA end is a closer match to TRBJ2-7, so the J assignment may be wrong. This CDR3 has 14 amino acids. In germline, CDR1 is LNHDA, CDR2 SQIVND (reference sequence). CDR3 sequence: CASSRQAYVNEQYF. As DNA, the CDR3 is TGTGCCAGTAGTAGACAGGCGTATGTGAACGAGCAGTACTTC.

A note on this clonotype: A single base separates this from a much larger clone, so it may be a read error. This rearrangement joins TRBV3-1 to TRBJ1-4; D gene unclear. Germline V gene lookup returns CDR1 LGHDT and CDR2 YNNKEL (reference sequence). The CDR3 loop spans 11 amino acids. V was cut by 4 bases and J by 6 bases, with 3 bases left in between. The CDR3 loop reads CASSRYEKLFF. The CDR3, as DNA: TGTGCCAGCAGCCGGTATGAAAAACTGTTTTTT.

This clonotype has a handful of counts. Mismatch with germline at one junction end may stem from a read error. The V call is TRBV7-2, the J call TRBJ2-1; D is undetermined. The DNA matches TRBJ2-5 better at its end, which makes the J call doubtful. Germline loops: CDR1 SGHTA, CDR2 FQGNSA. The CDR3 sequence is 13 residues long. The CDR3 region is CASGFSLGETQYF. The CDR3 DNA sequence: TGTGCCAGCGGCTTTTCCCTCGGGGAGACCCAGTACTTC.

In DNA form, the CDR3 reads TGTGCCACCTCAGACCCTCCCTCCCGGGAGACCCAGTACTTC. Residues: CATSDPPSRETQYF. The V call is TRBV6-6, the J call TRBJ2-1, with D unclear. The J call may be in error: the DNA end matches TRBJ2-5 better. The CDR3 extends over 14 amino acids. CDR1 and CDR2 from the germline V gene are MNHNY and SVGAGI (reference sequence).

This clonotype was picked up one time. The chain joins TRBV7-2 to TRBJ2-2, with D possibly matching TRBD1 (5 bases). CDR1 and CDR2 (germline): SGHTA, FQGNSA. V dropped 5 bases and J dropped 9 bases, with 13 bases sitting between them. This CDR3 has 13 residues. CDR3 nucleotide sequence: TGTGCCAGCAGCGGATCAGGGCGCCGGGAGCTGTTTTTT. This gives the protein CASSGSGRRELFF.

This clonotype came up a few times. V is TRBV25-1 and J is TRBJ1-4; D is unresolved. V was shortened by 8 bases and J by 4 bases, with 14 bases between the two germline ends. The CDR3 extends over 14 amino acids. Germline V gene lookup returns CDR1 MGHDK and CDR2 SYGVNS. CDR3 DNA: TGTGCCAGCGGGGAAGACCGGCATAATGAAAAACTGTTTTTT. Protein sequence: CASGEDRHNEKLFF.

The genes are TRBV9 and TRBJ2-4; 8 nucleotides align to TRBD2. V gave up 3 bases and J gave up 8 bases; unmatched junction bases: 10. CDR3 length equals 15 residues. The germline gives CDR1 SGDLS, CDR2 YYNGEE. The CDR3 bases are TGTGCCAGCAGCGCTGCCGGGGGGGCTGGGGACATTCAGTACTTC. It yields the protein CASSAAGGAGDIQYF.